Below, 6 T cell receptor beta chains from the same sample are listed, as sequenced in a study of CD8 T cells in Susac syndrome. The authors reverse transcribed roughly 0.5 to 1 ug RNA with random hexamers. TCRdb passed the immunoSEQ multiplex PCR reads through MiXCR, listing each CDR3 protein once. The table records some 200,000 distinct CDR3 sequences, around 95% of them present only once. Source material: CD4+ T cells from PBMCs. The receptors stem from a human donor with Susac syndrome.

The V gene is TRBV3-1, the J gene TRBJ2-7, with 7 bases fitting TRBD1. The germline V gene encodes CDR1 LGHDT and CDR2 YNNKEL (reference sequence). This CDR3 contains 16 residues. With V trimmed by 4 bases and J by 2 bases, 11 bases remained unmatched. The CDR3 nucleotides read TGTGCCAGCAGCCCCATCCTGACAGGGATGGCCTACGAGCAGTACTTC. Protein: CASSPILTGMAYEQYF.

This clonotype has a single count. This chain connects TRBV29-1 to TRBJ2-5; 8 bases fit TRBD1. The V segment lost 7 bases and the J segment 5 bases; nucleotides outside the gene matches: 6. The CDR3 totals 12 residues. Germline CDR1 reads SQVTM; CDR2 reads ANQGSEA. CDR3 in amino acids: CSGGQGRETQYF. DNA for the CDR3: TGCAGCGGAGGACAGGGCCGGGAGACCCAGTACTTC.

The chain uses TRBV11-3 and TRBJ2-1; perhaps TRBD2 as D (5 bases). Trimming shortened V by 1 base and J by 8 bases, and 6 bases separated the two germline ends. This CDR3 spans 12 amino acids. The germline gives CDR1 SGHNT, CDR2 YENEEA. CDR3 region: CASSLVGDEQFF. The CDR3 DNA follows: TGTGCCAGCAGCTTAGTGGGAGATGAGCAGTTCTTC.

Here the CDR3 reads CASSRVSSGSQPQHF. The DNA for the CDR3 is TGTGCCAGCAGCCGAGTGAGCAGCGGGAGTCAGCCCCAGCATTTT. V gene TRBV6-5 combines with J gene TRBJ1-5; D uncertain. Germline loops: CDR1 MNHEY, CDR2 SVGAGI. The length of the CDR3 is 15 residues. V was cut by 6 bases and J by 6 bases, with 18 bases left in between.

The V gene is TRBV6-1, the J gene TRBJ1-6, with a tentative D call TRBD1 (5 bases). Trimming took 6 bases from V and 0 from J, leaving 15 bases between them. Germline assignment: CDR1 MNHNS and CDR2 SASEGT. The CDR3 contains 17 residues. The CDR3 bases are TGTGCCAGCAGGTGGGACCCTAGGAGCTCCTATAATTCACCCCTCCACTTT. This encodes CASRWDPRSSYNSPLHF.

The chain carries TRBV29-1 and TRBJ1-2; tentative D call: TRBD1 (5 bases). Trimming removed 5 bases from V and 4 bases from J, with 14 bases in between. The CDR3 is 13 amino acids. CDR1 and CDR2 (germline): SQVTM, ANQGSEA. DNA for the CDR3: TGCAGCGTTCTTGACAGCCGCAGCTATGGCTACACCTTC. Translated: CSVLDSRSYGYTF.